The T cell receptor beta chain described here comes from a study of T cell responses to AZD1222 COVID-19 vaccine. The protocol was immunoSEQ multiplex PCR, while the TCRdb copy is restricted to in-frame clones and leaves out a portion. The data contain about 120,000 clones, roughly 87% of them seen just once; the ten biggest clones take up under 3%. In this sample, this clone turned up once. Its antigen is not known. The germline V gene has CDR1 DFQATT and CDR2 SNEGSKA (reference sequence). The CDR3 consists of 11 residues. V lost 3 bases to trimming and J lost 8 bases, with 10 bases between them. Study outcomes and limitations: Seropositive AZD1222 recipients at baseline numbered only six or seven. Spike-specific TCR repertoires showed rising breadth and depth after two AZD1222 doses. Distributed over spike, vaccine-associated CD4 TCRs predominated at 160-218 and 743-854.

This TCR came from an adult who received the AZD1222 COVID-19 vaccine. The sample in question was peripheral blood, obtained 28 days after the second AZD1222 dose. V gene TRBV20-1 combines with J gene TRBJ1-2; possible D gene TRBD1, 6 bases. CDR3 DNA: TGCAGTGCTAGCAGGGGAGGGGGCTACACCTTC. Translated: CSASRGGGYTF.